These T cell receptor beta chains were read from a single sample in a study of blood T cell repertoires in COVID-19. TCRdb's table, derived via immunoSEQ multiplex PCR, lists solely in-frame clones and lacks some. Of a few hundred thousand clones listed, more than 65% are singletons. Sequenced: peripheral blood. The receptors originated from a man over 45 with active or convalescent COVID-19. CDR3s include the opening cysteine and the closing phenylalanine or tryptophan. The order of the fields is clone size, D gene, J gene, V gene, CDR3 DNA, CDR3 protein. A D gene is named only where the DNA matches it firmly. Clone sizes are given selectively: once, few, many, or a class where the clone is expanded.

>-|-|TRBJ2-4|TRBV18
TGTGCCAGCTCACCACCGTCGTCAGGAAACATTCAGTACTTC
CASSPPSSGNIQYF
>once|TRBD2|TRBJ2-5|TRBV28
TGTGCCAGCAGTTCGCCGGGACTAGCGGGTCAAGAGACCCAGTACTTC
CASSSPGLAGQETQYF
>-|-|TRBJ2-2|TRBV11-3
TGTGCCAGCAGCTCTTCCCCGGGACAGAACACCGGGGAGCTGTTTTTT
CASSSSPGQNTGELFF
>once|TRBD1|TRBJ2-2|TRBV5-1
TGCGCCAGCAGCACCGACAGGGTCGGGCTGTTTTTT
CASSTDRVGLFF
>-|TRBD1|TRBJ1-2|TRBV5-1
TGCGCCAGCAGCGACGGGACAGGGGGCACCTATGGCTACACCTTC
CASSDGTGGTYGYTF
>many|TRBD2|TRBJ2-1|TRBV7-9
TGTGCCAGCAGCCCCGGGACTAGCGGGGGGGCCTATGAGCAGTTCTTC
CASSPGTSGGAYEQFF
>-|-|TRBJ1-5|TRBV5-6
TGTGCCAGCAGCTTGACGGGGGGCAATCAGCCCCAGCATTTT
CASSLTGGNQPQHF
>-|TRBD2|TRBJ2-1|TRBV5-1
TGCGCCAGCAGCTACGGGACTAGCGGTTACGAGCAGTTCTTC
CASSYGTSGYEQFF
>-|-|TRBJ2-3|TRBV7-3
TGTGCCAGCAGCCCGAGGGGGGGTCCCACAGATACGCAGTATTTT
CASSPRGGPTDTQYF
>-|TRBD2|TRBJ2-5|TRBV5-4
TGTGCCAGCAGCTCATACGGGACTAGGTTCCAAGAGACCCAGTACTTC
CASSSYGTRFQETQYF
>-|TRBD1|TRBJ1-2|TRBV6-6
TGTGCCAGCAGGGAAGGACAGGTCGGCTATGGCTACACCTTC
CASREGQVGYGYTF
>once|-|TRBJ1-1|TRBV18
TGTGCCAGCTCAGGGCAGGAAGACACTGAAGCTTTCTTT
CASSGQEDTEAFF
>-|TRBD1|TRBJ2-2|TRBV19
TGTGCCAGTAGTACAGGGGGCACAGCCGGGGAGCTGTTTTTT
CASSTGGTAGELFF
>-|TRBD1|TRBJ2-3|TRBV28
TGTGCCAGCAGTCCCCTCGGACAGGGGATAACAGATACGCAGTATTTT
CASSPLGQGITDTQYF
>-|-|TRBJ1-2|TRBV6-4
TGTGCCAGCAGTGACTCTGACAGCAGGGCGGCCACCTTC
CASSDSDSRAATF
>-|-|TRBJ1-3|TRBV11-2
TGTGCCAGCAGCTTAGGGGGCATCCTTGAAAACACCATATATTTT
CASSLGGILENTIYF
>-|-|TRBJ1-4|TRBV5-1
TGCGCCAGCAGCTTTCAGGCAACTAATGAAAAACTGTTTTTT
CASSFQATNEKLFF
>-|-|TRBJ1-2|TRBV5-5
TGTGCCAGCAGCTTGAGTCCAGGGCTTTCAAACTATGGCTACACCTTC
CASSLSPGLSNYGYTF
>-|TRBD1|TRBJ1-1|TRBV5-5
TGTGCCAGCAGGACAGGGGTGAACACTGAAGCTTTCTTT
CASRTGVNTEAFF
>-|TRBD1|TRBJ2-3|TRBV5-1
TGCGCCAGCAGCTCACAGGGGCCTAGCACAGATACGCAGTATTTT
CASSSQGPSTDTQYF
>-|-|TRBJ1-5|TRBV18
TGTGCCAGCTCACTACAGTATAATCAGCCCCAGCATTTT
CASSLQYNQPQHF
>-|-|TRBJ1-2|TRBV6-2/TRBV6-3
TGTGCCAGCAGTTACAGTTGGACGGACTCCTATGGCTACACCTTC
CASSYSWTDSYGYTF
>-|TRBD1|TRBJ1-2|TRBV3-1/TRBV3-2
TGTGCCAGCAGCCAAAGGGACAGGGCCTATGGCTACACCTTC
CASSQRDRAYGYTF
>-|-|TRBJ1-1|TRBV3-1/TRBV3-2
TGTGCCAGCAGCCAAGATGAACGGGGAATGGTTATGAACACTGAAGCTTTCTTT
CASSQDERGMVMNTEAFF
>-|TRBD1|TRBJ1-3|TRBV18
TGTGCCAGCTCAGGACGGAGACAGGGCACTGGAAACACCATATATTTT
CASSGRRQGTGNTIYF
>-|-|TRBJ2-4|TRBV2
TGTGCCAGCAGTGTAAGACAGGCTAGTGCCAAAAACATTCAGTACTTC
CASSVRQASAKNIQYF
>-|-|TRBJ2-1|TRBV24-1
TGTGCCACCAGTGACTCGCGGCAGGGCGCCTACAATGAGCAGTTCTTC
CATSDSRQGAYNEQFF
>-|-|TRBJ2-5|TRBV2
TGTGCCAGCAGACCAACAGGGACCCAGTACTTC
CASRPTGTQYF
>-|-|TRBJ1-3|TRBV2
TGTGCCAGCAGCACGGACACCTCTGGAAACACCATATATTTT
CASSTDTSGNTIYF
>-|-|TRBJ1-1|TRBV5-6
TGTGCCAGCAGCTTGGGCGGGGGCCCCCCAGCTTTCTTT
CASSLGGGPPAFF
>-|TRBD2|TRBJ2-3|TRBV6-2/TRBV6-3
TGTGCCAGCAGTAAAACTAGACGTGGACTAGCCTTGACAGATACGCAGTATTTT
CASSKTRRGLALTDTQYF
>-|-|TRBJ2-3|TRBV27
TGTGCCAGCCAAAACACAGATACGCAGTATTTT
CASQNTDTQYF
>few|-|TRBJ1-2|TRBV28
TGTGCCATCTTCTCCAGGATCAACTATGGCTACACCTTC
CAIFSRINYGYTF
>-|TRBD2|TRBJ2-3|TRBV7-8
TGTGCCAGCAGCCCGGGACTAGCGGGAGGTAGCACAGATACGCAGTATTTT
CASSPGLAGGSTDTQYF
>-|-|TRBJ2-2|TRBV2
TGTGCCAGCGGCGGGGCGACCGGGGAGCTGTTTTTT
CASGGATGELFF
>-|TRBD1|TRBJ2-5|TRBV25-1
TGTGCCAGCAGTGGTCCCCGAGGGGGCTTAGCCCAAGAGACCCAGTACTTC
CASSGPRGGLAQETQYF
>-|TRBD2|TRBJ2-1|TRBV27
TGTGCCAGCAGTATCCTAGCGGGGGGTTACAATGAGCAGTTCTTC
CASSILAGGYNEQFF